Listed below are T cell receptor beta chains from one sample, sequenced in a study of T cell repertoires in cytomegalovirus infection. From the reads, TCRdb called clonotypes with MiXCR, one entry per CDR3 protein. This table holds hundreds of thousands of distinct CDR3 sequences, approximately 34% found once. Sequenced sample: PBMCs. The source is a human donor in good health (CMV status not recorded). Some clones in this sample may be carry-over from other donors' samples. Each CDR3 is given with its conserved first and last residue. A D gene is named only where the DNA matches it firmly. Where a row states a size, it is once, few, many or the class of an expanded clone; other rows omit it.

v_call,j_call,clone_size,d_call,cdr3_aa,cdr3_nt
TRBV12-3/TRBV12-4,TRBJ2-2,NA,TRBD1,CASRRQGVYTGGLFF,TGTGCCAGCAGAAGACAGGGGGTGTACACCGGGGGGCTGTTTTTT
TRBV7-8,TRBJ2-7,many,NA,CASSGARGNEQYF,TGTGCCAGTTCGGGGGCCCGAGGGAACGAGCAGTACTTC
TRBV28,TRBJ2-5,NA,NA,CASSGRVLETQYF,TGTGCCAGCAGTGGCAGGGTGTTGGAGACCCAGTACTTC
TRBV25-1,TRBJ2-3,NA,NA,CASSEYGGSDTQYF,TGTGCCAGCAGTGAATATGGGGGGTCAGATACGCAGTATTTT
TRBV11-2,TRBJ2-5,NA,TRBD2,CASSPPSSGIETQYF,TGTGCCAGCAGCCCGCCCTCAAGCGGGATAGAGACCCAGTACTTC
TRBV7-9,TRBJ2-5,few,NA,CASSLKRETQYF,TGTGCCAGCAGCTTAAAACGGGAGACCCAGTACTTC
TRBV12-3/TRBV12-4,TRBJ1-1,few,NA,CASSSGYGATEAFF,TGTGCCAGCAGTTCAGGCTACGGGGCCACTGAAGCTTTCTTT
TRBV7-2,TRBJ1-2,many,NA,CASSARAYSPGYTF,TGTGCCAGCAGCGCCAGGGCCTATAGTCCTGGCTACACCTTC
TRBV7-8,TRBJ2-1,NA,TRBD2,CASSLLAGTSGRGNEQFF,TGTGCCAGCAGCTTACTCGCGGGAACTAGCGGGAGGGGGAATGAGCAGTTCTTC
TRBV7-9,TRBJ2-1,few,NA,CETEDERNEQFF,TGTGAGACGGAGGACGAGCGCAATGAGCAGTTCTTC
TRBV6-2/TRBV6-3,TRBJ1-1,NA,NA,CDSRTGPNTEAFF,TGTGACAGCAGAACCGGGCCGAACACTGAAGCTTTCTTT
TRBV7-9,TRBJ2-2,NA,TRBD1,CDSQGQPNTGELFF,TGTGACAGCCAGGGACAGCCTAACACCGGGGAGCTGTTTTTT
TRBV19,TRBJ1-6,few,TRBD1,CASSTGRQGIGSPLHF,TGTGCCAGTAGTACGGGTAGACAGGGGATCGGTTCACCCCTCCACTTT
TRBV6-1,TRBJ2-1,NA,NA,CASKEQPISYNEQFF,TGTGCCAGCAAGGAACAGCCAATCTCCTACAATGAGCAGTTCTTC
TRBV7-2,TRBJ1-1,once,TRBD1,CASSSTGSLVGDFF,TGTGCCAGCAGCTCGACAGGGAGTCTCGTGGGAGATTTCTTT
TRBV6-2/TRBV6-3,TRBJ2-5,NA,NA,CASSLTLFEAQYF,TGTGCCAGCAGTTTGACCCTATTTGAGGCCCAGTACTTC
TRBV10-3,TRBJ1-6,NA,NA,CAIRPDLDSNSPLHF,TGTGCCATCAGGCCCGATTTGGACAGTAATTCACCCCTCCACTTT
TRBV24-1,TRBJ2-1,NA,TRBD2,CATSDPGTSGSEQFF,TGTGCCACCAGTGACCCCGGGACTAGCGGGAGTGAGCAGTTCTTC
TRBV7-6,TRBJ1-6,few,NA,CASSSRGGFGSPLHF,TGTGCCAGCAGCTCCCGGGGGGGTTTTGGGTCACCCCTCCACTTT
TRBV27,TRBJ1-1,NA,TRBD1,CASRGLVEFF,TGTGCCAGTAGGGGGCTAGTTGAGTTCTTT
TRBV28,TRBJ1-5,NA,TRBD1,CASSRSGGSGQPQHF,TGTGCCAGCAGCCGGTCAGGGGGCTCAGGTCAGCCCCAGCATTTT
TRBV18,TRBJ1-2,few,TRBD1,CASSPKYRSGGKDYGYTF,TGTGCCAGCTCACCTAAGTATCGATCAGGGGGCAAGGACTATGGCTACACCTTC
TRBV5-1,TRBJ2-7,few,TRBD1,CASSRDREGGEQYF,TGCGCCAGCAGCAGGGACAGGGAAGGCGGCGAGCAGTACTTC
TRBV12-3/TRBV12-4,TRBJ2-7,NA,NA,CASSLNARYPYF,TGTGCCAGCAGTTTAAACGCTAGATACCCGTACTTC
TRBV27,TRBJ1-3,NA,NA,CASSFTAFGNTIYF,TGTGCCAGCAGTTTTACGGCCTTCGGAAACACCATATATTTT
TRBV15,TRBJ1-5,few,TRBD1,CATSGDKTNRGTQNQPQHF,TGTGCCACCAGCGGAGATAAAACAAACAGGGGAACGCAGAATCAGCCCCAGCATTTT
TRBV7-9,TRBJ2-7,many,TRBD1,CASSFTTGGGEQYF,TGTGCCAGCAGCTTTACTACAGGGGGTGGCGAGCAGTACTTC
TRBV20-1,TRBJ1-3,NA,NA,CSALQGGGSGNTIYF,TGCAGTGCGCTACAGGGCGGAGGCTCTGGAAACACCATATATTTT
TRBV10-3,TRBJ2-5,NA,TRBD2,CAISGTSTETQYF,TGTGCCATCTCTGGGACTAGCACAGAGACCCAGTACTTC
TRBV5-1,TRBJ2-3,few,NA,CASSLGAVGRRTDTQYF,TGCGCCAGCAGCTTGGGAGCGGTGGGGCGGCGCACAGATACGCAGTATTTT
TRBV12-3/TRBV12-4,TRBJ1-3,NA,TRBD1,CASSSTGVSGNTIYF,TGTGCCAGCAGTTCTACAGGGGTCTCTGGAAACACCATATATTTT
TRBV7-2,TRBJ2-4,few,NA,CASSPGRDIQYF,TGTGCCAGCAGCCCTGGACGCGACATTCAGTACTTC
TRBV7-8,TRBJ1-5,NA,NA,CASSSIRDWEGDQPQHF,TGTGCCAGCAGCTCCATAAGGGACTGGGAGGGAGATCAGCCCCAGCATTTT
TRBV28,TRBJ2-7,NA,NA,CASTRPDTYYEQYF,TGTGCCAGCACCCGGCCGGACACCTATTACGAGCAGTACTTC
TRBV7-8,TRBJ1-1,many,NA,CASSSAGKDTEAFF,TGTGCCAGCAGCTCCGCGGGGAAGGACACTGAAGCTTTCTTT
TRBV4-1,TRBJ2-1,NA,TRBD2,CASSPLGWGGGVPNEQFF,TGCGCCAGCAGCCCCCTGGGGTGGGGCGGGGGGGTCCCCAATGAGCAGTTCTTC
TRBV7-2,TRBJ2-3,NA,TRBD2,CASRPLDQREHTDTQYF,TGTGCCAGCAGACCCTTGGATCAGCGGGAGCACACAGATACGCAGTATTTT
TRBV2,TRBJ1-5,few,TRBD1,CASRPQGDQPQHF,TGTGCCAGCAGACCCCAGGGGGATCAGCCCCAGCATTTT
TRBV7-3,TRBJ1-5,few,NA,CASSLNPGREEQPQHF,TGTGCCAGCAGCTTAAACCCGGGCAGGGAAGAACAGCCCCAGCATTTT
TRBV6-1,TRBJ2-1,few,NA,CASSKRQYNEQFF,TGTGCCAGCAGTAAGAGACAGTACAATGAGCAGTTCTTC
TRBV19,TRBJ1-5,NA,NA,CASSQTVDQPQHF,TGTGCCAGTAGTCAGACCGTGGATCAGCCCCAGCATTTT
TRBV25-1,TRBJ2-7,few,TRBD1,CAMLTGGSYEQYF,TGTGCCATGCTGACAGGGGGCTCCTACGAGCAGTACTTC
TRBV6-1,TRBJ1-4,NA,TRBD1,CASSRGQLNEKLFF,TGTGCCAGCAGTAGGGGACAGCTTAATGAAAAACTGTTTTTT
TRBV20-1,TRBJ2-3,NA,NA,CSARVGLSPYF,TGCAGTGCTAGAGTCGGGCTTAGCCCGTATTTT
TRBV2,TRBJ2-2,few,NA,CASNRLGELFF,TGTGCCAGCAATCGTTTAGGGGAGCTGTTTTTT